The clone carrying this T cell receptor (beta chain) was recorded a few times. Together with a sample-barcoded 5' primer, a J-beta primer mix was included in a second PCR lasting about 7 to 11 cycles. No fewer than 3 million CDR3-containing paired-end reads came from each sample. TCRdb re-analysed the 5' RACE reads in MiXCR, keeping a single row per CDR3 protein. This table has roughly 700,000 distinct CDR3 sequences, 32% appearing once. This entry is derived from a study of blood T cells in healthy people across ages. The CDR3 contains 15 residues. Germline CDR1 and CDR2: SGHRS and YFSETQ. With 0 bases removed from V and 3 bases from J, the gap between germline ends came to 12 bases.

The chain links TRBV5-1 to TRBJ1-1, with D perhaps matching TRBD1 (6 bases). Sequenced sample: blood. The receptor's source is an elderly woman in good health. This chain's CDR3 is CASSLADSYYTEAFF. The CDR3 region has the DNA TGCGCCAGCAGCTTGGCGGACAGTTACTACACTGAAGCTTTCTTT.